This T cell receptor beta chain emerged from a study of patients and donors after allogeneic stem cell transplantation (TCRdb year 2020). This clonotype was seen at least ten times. The clone's antigen remains unknown. No much larger clonotype is one base removed from it; base qualities were not supplied. The CDR3 has 14 amino acids, counting the end cysteine and phenylalanine. The CDR3 DNA has 42 bases and is translated from base 1. The V and J ends are trimmed by 6 bases and 1 base, leaving 12 bases between them. Preparation of the library involved RT-PCR. Sequencing was carried out with a NextSeq 550. TCRdb cleaned the public reads at Q25 with fastp, built clones with MiXCR and kept in-frame beta chains. Here each entry gathers all rows of one CDR3 protein and keeps the most common genes and DNA. The sample table shows approximately 170,000 distinct CDR3 sequences, and approximately 24% are seen once. Jointly, the top ten make up 20% to 30% of the sample.

Sequenced sample: blood, either unsorted or a sorted T cell fraction (not recorded which). The rearrangement joined TRBV12-3 or TRBV12-4 to TRBJ1-2; the D gene is perhaps TRBD1, from 6 matching bases. The sequence came from a human donor who was either an allogeneic HSCT recipient or a stem cell or donor lymphocyte infusion donor (not recorded which). It is not recorded whose cells these are; they may come from a transplant donor. The CDR3 has the sequence CASSSTGLNYGYTF. The nucleotides are TGTGCCAGCAGCTCGACAGGTCTTAACTATGGCTACACCTTC.